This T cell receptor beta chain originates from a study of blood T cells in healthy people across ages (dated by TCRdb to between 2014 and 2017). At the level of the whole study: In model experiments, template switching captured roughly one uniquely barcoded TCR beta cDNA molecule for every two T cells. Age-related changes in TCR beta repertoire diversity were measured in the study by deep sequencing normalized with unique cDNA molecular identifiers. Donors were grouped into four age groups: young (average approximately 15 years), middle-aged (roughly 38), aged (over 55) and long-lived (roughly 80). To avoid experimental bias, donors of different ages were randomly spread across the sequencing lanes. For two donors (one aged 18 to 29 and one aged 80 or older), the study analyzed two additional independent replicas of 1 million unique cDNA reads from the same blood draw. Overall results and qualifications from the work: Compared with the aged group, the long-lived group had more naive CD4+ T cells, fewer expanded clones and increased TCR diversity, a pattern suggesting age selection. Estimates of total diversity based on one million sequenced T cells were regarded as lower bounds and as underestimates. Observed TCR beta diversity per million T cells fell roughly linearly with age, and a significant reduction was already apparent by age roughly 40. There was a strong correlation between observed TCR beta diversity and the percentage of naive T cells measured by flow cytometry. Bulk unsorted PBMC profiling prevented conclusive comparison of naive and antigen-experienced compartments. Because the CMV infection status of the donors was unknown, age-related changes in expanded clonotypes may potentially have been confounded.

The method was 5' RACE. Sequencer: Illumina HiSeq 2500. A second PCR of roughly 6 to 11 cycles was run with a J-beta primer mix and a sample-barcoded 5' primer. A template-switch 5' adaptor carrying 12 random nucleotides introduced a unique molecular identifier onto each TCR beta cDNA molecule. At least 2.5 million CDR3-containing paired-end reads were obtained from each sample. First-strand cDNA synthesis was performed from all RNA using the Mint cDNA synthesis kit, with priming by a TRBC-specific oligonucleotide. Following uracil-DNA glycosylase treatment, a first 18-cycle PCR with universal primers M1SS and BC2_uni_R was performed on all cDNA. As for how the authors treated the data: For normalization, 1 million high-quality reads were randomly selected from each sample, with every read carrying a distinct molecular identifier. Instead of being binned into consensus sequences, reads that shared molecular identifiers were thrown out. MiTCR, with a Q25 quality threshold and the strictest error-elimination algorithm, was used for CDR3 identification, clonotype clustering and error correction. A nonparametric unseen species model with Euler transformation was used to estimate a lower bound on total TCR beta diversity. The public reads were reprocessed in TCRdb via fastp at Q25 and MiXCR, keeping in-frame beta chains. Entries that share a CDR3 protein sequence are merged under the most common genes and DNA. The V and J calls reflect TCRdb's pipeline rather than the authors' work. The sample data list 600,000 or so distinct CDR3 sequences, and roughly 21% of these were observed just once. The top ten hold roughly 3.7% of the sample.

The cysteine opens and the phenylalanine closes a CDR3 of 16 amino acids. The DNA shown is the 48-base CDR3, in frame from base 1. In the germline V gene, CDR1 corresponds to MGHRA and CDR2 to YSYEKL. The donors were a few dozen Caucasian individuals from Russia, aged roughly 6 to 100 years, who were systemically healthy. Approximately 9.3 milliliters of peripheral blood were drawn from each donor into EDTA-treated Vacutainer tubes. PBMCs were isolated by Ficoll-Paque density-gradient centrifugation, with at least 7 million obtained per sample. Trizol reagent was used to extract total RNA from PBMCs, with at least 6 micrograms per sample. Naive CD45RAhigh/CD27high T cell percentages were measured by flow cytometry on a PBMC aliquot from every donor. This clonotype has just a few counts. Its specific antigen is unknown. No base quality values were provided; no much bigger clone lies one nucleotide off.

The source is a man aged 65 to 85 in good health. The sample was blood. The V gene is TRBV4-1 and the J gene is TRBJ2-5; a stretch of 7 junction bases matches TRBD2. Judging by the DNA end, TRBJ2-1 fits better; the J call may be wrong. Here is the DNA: TGCGCCAGCAGCCCCCTGCGGGGGAGGGATTACAATGAGCAGTTCTTC. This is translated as CASSPLRGRDYNEQFF.